The clone carrying this T cell receptor (beta chain) was seen many times. Its antigen is not identified. This specimen comes from a study of human T cells and chemical hapten exposure. Study-wide background: Patients' scalps got diphenylcyclopropenone weekly throughout the approximately 25-week study. Women made up most patients, who had alopecia areata, totalis or universalis.

Study outcomes and limitations: A positive correlation with patch test score was found for PT1 expanded TCR counts.

Using its own MiXCR run on the RACE reads, TCRdb lists one record per CDR3 protein. The repertoire holds over 30,000 distinct CDR3 sequences, roughly 7.6% seen once, with about 1.2% in the top ten. The sample's time point: pre-sensitization, week 0. Documented treatment: therapeutic diphenylcyclopropenone sensitization with weekly scalp DPC. The starting material, unfractionated whole blood, was used for total RNA extraction. The sequence derives from a woman in her forties or fifties with alopecia areata. Some clones in this sample may be carry-over from other donors' samples. The specimen comprised whole blood, sampled in connection with sensitization to the hapten diphenylcyclopropenone (DPC).

Here the CDR3 DNA reads TGCGCCAGTCATGGAGGGACAGGGGACGATTCACCCCTCCACTTT. Protein product: CASHGGTGDDSPLHF. V and J are TRBV23-1 and TRBJ1-6, with 10 bases aligning to TRBD1. TRBV23-1 is reported as an ORF; its role is uncertain. The CDR3 contains 15 residues. Unmatched junction bases numbered 10, after V lost 9 bases and J lost 8 bases.